This T cell receptor (beta chain) is from a study of blood T cell repertoires in COVID-19. In the study overall: The analysed material was cDNA or gDNA that came from T cells, B-cell-depleted T cells, or PBMCs.

The CDR3 sequence is 14 residues long. CDR1 is ENHRY and CDR2 is SYGVKD in the germline V gene. Trimming left V 9 bases short and J 7 bases short, with 22 bases between. Per the original methods: Nucleated cell number was recorded as an estimate derived from reference gene primer amplification. Data came from immunoSEQ multiplex PCR; TCRdb stores just in-frame clones and leaves some out. D and trimming were read from the DNA, whereas the V and J calls and clone size are those reported in that table. The sample comprises 450,000 or so clones, less than 95% of which are singletons, and approximately 0.65% rests with the top ten. Individuals drawn from 24 US areas were about 18 to 100 years old. Participants were placed into cohorts based on the clinical history they reported.

The chain is built from TRBV10-3 and TRBJ2-7, with a possible D match to TRBD1 (6 bases). The source is a man younger than 35 who had recovered from COVID-19. What was sequenced was PBMCs or T cells enriched from blood (not recorded which). The CDR3 loop reads CAMGLGTPGGEQYF. In DNA, the CDR3 is TGTGCCATGGGCCTCGGGACACCCGGCGGGGAGCAGTACTTC.